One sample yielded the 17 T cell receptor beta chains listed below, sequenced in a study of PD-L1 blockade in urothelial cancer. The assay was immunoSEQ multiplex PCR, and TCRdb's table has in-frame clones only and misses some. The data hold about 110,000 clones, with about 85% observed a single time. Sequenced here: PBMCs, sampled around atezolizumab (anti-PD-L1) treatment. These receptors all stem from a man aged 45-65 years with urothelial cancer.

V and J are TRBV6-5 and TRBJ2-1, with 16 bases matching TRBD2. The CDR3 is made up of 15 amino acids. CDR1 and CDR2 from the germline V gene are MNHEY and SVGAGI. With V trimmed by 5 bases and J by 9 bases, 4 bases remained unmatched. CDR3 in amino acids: CASSTGTSGRGEQFF. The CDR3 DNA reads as TGTGCCAGCAGTACCGGGACTAGCGGGAGGGGTGAGCAGTTCTTC.

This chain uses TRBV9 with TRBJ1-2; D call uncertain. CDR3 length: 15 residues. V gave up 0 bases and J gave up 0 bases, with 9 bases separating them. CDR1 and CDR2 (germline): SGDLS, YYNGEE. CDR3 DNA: TGTGCCAGCAGCGTAGATCTGCAGGCTAACTATGGCTACACCTTC. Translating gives CASSVDLQANYGYTF.

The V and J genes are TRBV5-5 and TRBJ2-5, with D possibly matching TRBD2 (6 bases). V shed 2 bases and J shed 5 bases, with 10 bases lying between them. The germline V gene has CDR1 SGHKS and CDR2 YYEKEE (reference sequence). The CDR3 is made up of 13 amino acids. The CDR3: CASSFGGEETQYF. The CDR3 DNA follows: TGTGCCAGCAGCTTCGGGGGAGAGGAGACCCAGTACTTC.

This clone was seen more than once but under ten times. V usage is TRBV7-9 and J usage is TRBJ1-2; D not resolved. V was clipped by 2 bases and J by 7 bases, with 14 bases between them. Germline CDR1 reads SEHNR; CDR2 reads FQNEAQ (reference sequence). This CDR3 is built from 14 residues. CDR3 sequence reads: CASSLPSGRSGYTF. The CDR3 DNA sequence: TGTGCCAGCAGCTTACCCAGTGGGCGAAGTGGCTACACCTTC.

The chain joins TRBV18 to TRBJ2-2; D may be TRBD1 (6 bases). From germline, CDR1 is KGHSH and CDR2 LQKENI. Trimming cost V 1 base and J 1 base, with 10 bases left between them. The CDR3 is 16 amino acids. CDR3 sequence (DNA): TGTGCCAGCTCACCACAGACAGGTGGGAACACCGGGGAGCTGTTTTTT. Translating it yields CASSPQTGGNTGELFF.

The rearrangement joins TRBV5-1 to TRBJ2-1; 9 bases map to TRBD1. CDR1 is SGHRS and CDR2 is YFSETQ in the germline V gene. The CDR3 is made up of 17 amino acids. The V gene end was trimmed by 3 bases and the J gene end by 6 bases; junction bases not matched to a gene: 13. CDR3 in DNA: TGCGCCAGCAGCTCGGATCCGGGACAGGGTTTAGGCAATGAGCAGTTCTTC. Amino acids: CASSSDPGQGLGNEQFF.

CDR3 in DNA: TGTGCCAGCAGCCCCGGACACGTCTTCGGGGAGCAGTACTTC. Amino acids: CASSPGHVFGEQYF. This rearrangement joins TRBV14 to TRBJ2-7; TRBD1 is a possible D gene (5 bases). V was trimmed by 4 bases and J by 7 bases, leaving 17 bases between them. This CDR3 is 14 amino acids long. Germline V gene data show CDR1 as SGHDN and CDR2 as FVKESK.

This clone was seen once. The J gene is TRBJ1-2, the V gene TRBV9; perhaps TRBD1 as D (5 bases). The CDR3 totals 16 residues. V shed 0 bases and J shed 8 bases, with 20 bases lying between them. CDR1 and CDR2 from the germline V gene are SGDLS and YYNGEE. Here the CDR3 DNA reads TGTGCCAGCAGCGTAGTTAGTGACCCGGGGGTGTTCGGCTACACCTTC. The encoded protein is CASSVVSDPGVFGYTF.

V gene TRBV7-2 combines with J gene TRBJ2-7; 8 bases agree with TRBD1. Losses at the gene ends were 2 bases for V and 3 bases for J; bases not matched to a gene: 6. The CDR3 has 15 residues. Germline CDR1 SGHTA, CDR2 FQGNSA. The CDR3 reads CASSLSFRGLYEQYF. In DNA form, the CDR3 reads TGTGCCAGCAGCTTAAGTTTCAGGGGGCTCTACGAGCAGTACTTC.

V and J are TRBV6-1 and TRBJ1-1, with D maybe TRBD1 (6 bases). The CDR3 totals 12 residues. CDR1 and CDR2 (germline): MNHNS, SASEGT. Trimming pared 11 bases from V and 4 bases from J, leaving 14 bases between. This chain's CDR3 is CAVRQVVTEAFF. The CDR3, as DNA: TGTGCCGTTAGACAGGTTGTCACTGAAGCTTTCTTT.

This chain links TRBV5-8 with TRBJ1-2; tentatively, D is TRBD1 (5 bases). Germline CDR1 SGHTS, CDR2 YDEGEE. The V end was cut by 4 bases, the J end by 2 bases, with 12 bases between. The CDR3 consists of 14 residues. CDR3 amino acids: CASSSREGNYGYTF. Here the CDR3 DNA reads TGTGCCAGCAGCAGCAGGGAGGGGAACTATGGCTACACCTTC.

CDR3 loop: CASSSDRGNNEQFF. DNA for the CDR3: TGTGCCAGCAGCTCGGACAGGGGGAACAATGAGCAGTTCTTC. This chain links TRBV7-3 with TRBJ2-1; 10 nucleotides line up with TRBD1. CDR3 size: 14 residues. The ends lost 4 bases at V and 5 bases at J; junction bases unmatched: 2. Germline CDR1 SGHTA, CDR2 FQGTGA.

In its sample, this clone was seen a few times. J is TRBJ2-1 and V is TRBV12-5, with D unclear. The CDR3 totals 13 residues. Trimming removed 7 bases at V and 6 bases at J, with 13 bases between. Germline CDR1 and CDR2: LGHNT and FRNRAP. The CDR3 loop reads CASATYSANEQFF. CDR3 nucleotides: TGTGCTAGTGCCACCTACTCCGCCAATGAGCAGTTCTTC.

The CDR3 sequence is CAWTQNANTGELFF. The DNA of the CDR3 is TGTGCCTGGACCCAGAATGCGAACACCGGGGAGCTGTTTTTT. The chain employs TRBV30 and TRBJ2-2; D call uncertain. The germline CDR1 and CDR2 sequences are GTSNPN and SVGIG (reference sequence). There are 14 residues in the CDR3. V was trimmed by 4 bases and J by 0 bases, leaving 9 bases between them.

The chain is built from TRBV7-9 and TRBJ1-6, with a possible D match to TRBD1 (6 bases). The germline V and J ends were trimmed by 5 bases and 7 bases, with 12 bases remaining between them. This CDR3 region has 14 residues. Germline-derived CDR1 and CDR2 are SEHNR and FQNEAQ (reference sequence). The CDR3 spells CASSETGHNSPLHF. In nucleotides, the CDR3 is TGTGCCAGCAGCGAAACAGGGCACAATTCACCCCTCCACTTT.

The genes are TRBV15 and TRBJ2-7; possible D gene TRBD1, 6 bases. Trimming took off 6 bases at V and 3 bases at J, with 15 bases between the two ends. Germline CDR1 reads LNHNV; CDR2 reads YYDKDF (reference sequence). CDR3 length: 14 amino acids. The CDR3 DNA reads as TGTGCCACCAGTTCAGGGGACAAAGACTACGAGCAGTACTTC. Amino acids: CATSSGDKDYEQYF.

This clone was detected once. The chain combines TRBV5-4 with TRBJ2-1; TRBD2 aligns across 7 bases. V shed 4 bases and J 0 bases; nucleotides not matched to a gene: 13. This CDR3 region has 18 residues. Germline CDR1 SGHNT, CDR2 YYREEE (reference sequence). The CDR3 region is CASSMAGVKQASYNEQFF. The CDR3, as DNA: TGTGCCAGCAGCATGGCGGGAGTCAAACAGGCCTCCTACAATGAGCAGTTCTTC.